One and the same sample provided the 22 T cell receptor beta chains below, sequenced in a study of blood T cell repertoires in COVID-19. Repertoires were generated with immunoSEQ multiplex PCR, while TCRdb's copy carries only in-frame clones and drops some. This sample has about 300,000 clones, with almost 90% found just once. The sequenced sample consisted of PBMCs or T cells enriched from blood (not recorded which). The receptor set was obtained from a young woman with acute COVID-19.

The gene calls are TRBV5-1 and TRBJ2-5; possible D gene TRBD1, 5 bases. V lost 0 bases, J lost 3 bases, and 9 bases lay in between. From germline, CDR1 is SGHRS and CDR2 YFSETQ. The CDR3 length is 14 residues. The CDR3 sequence is CASSLVAGKETQYF. CDR3 bases: TGCGCCAGCAGCTTGGTCGCAGGGAAAGAGACCCAGTACTTC.

This sequence joins TRBV13 and TRBJ1-1; no reliable D call. This CDR3 comprises 13 residues. The germline V gene has CDR1 PRHDT and CDR2 FYEKMQ (reference sequence). The V and J ends lost 3 bases and 4 bases respectively, with 9 bases between them. The CDR3 here is CASSLDRGTEAFF. The CDR3 DNA sequence: TGTGCCAGCAGCTTGGACCGGGGCACTGAAGCTTTCTTT.

The rearrangement joins TRBV19 to TRBJ2-5, with 9 nucleotides matching TRBD1. Trimming at V came to 2 bases and at J to 5 bases, leaving 6 bases not matched to a gene. This CDR3 region has 15 residues. Germline V gene data show CDR1 as LNHDA and CDR2 as SQIVND (reference sequence). CDR3 sequence (DNA): TGTGCCAGTAGTATAACAGGGGGCACATGGGAGACCCAGTACTTC. It encodes CASSITGGTWETQYF.

V gene TRBV5-6 combines with J gene TRBJ1-2, with TRBD1 identical over 8 bases. Germline CDR1 is SGHDT and CDR2 is YYEEEE. The CDR3 spans 12 residues. J was trimmed by 1 base and V by 7 bases; bases with no gene match: 0. The CDR3 DNA reads as TGTGCCAGCGGACAGGGTAACTATGGCTACACCTTC. Translated: CASGQGNYGYTF.

The genes are TRBV10-3 and TRBJ1-5, with 8 bases aligning to TRBD1. The CDR3 consists of 15 residues. CDR1 is ENHRY and CDR2 is SYGVKD in the germline V gene. The V gene end was trimmed by 6 bases and the J gene end by 4 bases; junction bases not matched to a gene: 8. This CDR3 is CAISSGGPQNQPQHF. CDR3 coding DNA: TGTGCCATCAGCTCAGGGGGCCCCCAGAATCAGCCCCAGCATTTT.

This chain's CDR3 is CASSLGGGNNEQFF. The CDR3 nucleotides read TGTGCCAGCAGCTTAGGCGGGGGAAACAATGAGCAGTTCTTC. This rearrangement joins TRBV11-3 to TRBJ2-1; 7 bases map to TRBD2. V was clipped by 1 base and J by 5 bases; unmatched bases: 2. This CDR3 contains 14 residues. The germline CDR1 and CDR2 sequences are SGHNT and YENEEA.

A remark on this clone: At one end the junction does not follow the germline gene, possibly because of a read error. The chain is built from TRBV5-1 and TRBJ2-3; a weak D match, TRBD2 (7 bases). This CDR3 contains 12 residues. CDR1 and CDR2 (germline): SGHRS, YFSETQ. CDR3 coding DNA: TGCGCCAGCAGCACCGAAGGGGGGGACGGCATTTTT. It encodes CASSTEGGDGIF.

Written as DNA, the CDR3 is TGTGCCAGCAGCTTTAGACAGGGCAATGGCTACACCTTC. As protein: CASSFRQGNGYTF. The V call is TRBV7-9, the J call TRBJ1-2; 7 nucleotides agree with TRBD1. V was clipped by 3 bases and J by 6 bases; unmatched bases: 4. From germline, CDR1 is SEHNR and CDR2 FQNEAQ (reference sequence). The CDR3 loop spans 13 amino acids.

In its sample, this clone was seen a few times. The gene calls are TRBV6-2 or TRBV6-3 and TRBJ1-1; D is unclear. Germline V gives CDR1 MNHEY, CDR2 SVGEGT. CDR3 length: 13 amino acids. Trimming left V 2 bases short and J 1 base short, with 5 bases between. CDR3 coding DNA: TGTGCCAGCAGTTACGGCAGGAACACTGAAGCTTTCTTT. It yields the protein CASSYGRNTEAFF.

The chain is built from TRBV6-5 and TRBJ2-5; possible D gene TRBD1, 5 bases. V was pared by 1 base and J by 1 base, with 13 bases between. Germline CDR1 and CDR2: MNHEY and SVGAGI. The CDR3 covers 16 residues. CDR3 protein: CASSYWAGKGQETQYF. Here the CDR3 DNA reads TGTGCCAGCAGTTACTGGGCAGGGAAGGGCCAAGAGACCCAGTACTTC.

This chain joins TRBV12-5 and TRBJ2-3; no clear D. Trimming shortened V by 8 bases and J by 6 bases, and 15 bases separated the two germline ends. The CDR3 has 13 residues. CDR1 is LGHNT, CDR2 FRNRAP, per germline. CDR3 sequence (DNA): TGTGCTAGTCTTAGCACCCCCGGGGATACGCAGTATTTT. Its protein product is CASLSTPGDTQYF.

The rearrangement joins TRBV28 to TRBJ2-7; 9 nucleotides match TRBD1. This CDR3 region has 15 residues. Germline CDR1 and CDR2: MDHEN and SYDVKM. The trim removed 5 bases at V and 7 bases at J, leaving 12 bases unmatched. Written as DNA, the CDR3 is TGTGCCAGCAGTCGGACCGGACAGGGGTTAGGAGAGCAGTACTTC. Translating it yields CASSRTGQGLGEQYF. The entire variable domain, with the rest obtained from reference TRBV28 and TRBJ2-7, is as follows: DVKVTQSSRYLVKRTGEKVFLECVQDMDHENMFWYRQDPGLGLRLIYFSYDVKMKEKGDIPEGYSVSREKKERFSLILESASTNQTSMYLCASSRTGQGLGEQYFGPGTRLTVT.

With respect to this clone: The same CDR3 can be traced to other DNA sequences in this sample. The chain employs TRBV29-1 and TRBJ2-1; 10 positions agree with TRBD2. Germline assignment: CDR1 SQVTM and CDR2 ANQGSEA. Trimming removed 5 bases from V and 3 bases from J; junction bases left unmatched: 4. CDR3 length: 14 residues. The CDR3 nucleotides read TGCAGCGTTAAAGCGGGAGGGTTCTACAATGAGCAGTTCTTC. This gives the protein CSVKAGGFYNEQFF.

This sequence joins TRBV2 and TRBJ2-2; possible D gene TRBD2, 6 bases. The ends were cut back, 6 bases at V and 6 bases at J, with 20 bases in the middle. This CDR3 contains 16 residues. The germline V gene encodes CDR1 SNHLY and CDR2 FYNNEI. The CDR3 spells CASRARTASEPGELFF. The CDR3, as DNA: TGTGCCAGCAGGGCCCGGACTGCTAGCGAACCCGGGGAGCTGTTTTTT.

This sequence joins TRBV7-6 and TRBJ1-4; weak D call: TRBD1 (6 bases). V lost 5 bases and J lost 0, with 10 bases in between. The V gene's germline CDR1 is SGHVS and CDR2 FNYEAQ. CDR3 size: 15 residues. CDR3 residues: CASSPRGSTNEKLFF. In nucleotides, the CDR3 is TGTGCCAGCAGCCCCAGGGGATCAACTAATGAAAAACTGTTTTTT.

The rearrangement uses TRBV10-3 and TRBJ2-7, with TRBD2 matching 10 bases. Germline V gene data show CDR1 as ENHRY and CDR2 as SYGVKD. J lost 3 bases, V lost 2 bases, and 4 bases had no gene match. This CDR3 contains 15 residues. CDR3 in DNA: TGTGCCATCAGTGAGGGACTAGCGGAATACTACGAGCAGTACTTC. Residues: CAISEGLAEYYEQYF.

This chain links TRBV3-1 (or the pseudogene TRBV3-2) with TRBJ2-1, with TRBD1 identical over 9 bases. V lost 1 base, J lost 6 bases, and 4 bases stayed unmatched. This CDR3 is 15 amino acids long. Germline lookup yields CDR1 LGHDT and CDR2 YNNKEL (reference sequence). CDR3 nucleotide sequence: TGTGCCAGCAGCCAAGGACAGGGGGGATTCAATGAGCAGTTCTTC. Amino acid sequence: CASSQGQGGFNEQFF.

This chain joins TRBV14 and TRBJ2-1; 11 bases map to TRBD2. The V and J ends lost 2 bases and 5 bases, in that order; junction bases with no gene match: 14. Germline V gene data show CDR1 as SGHDN and CDR2 as FVKESK. The CDR3 extends over 19 amino acids. CDR3 sequence reads: CASSQLLLTGTSGDNEQFF. The CDR3 DNA reads TGTGCCAGCAGCCAACTTCTATTGACCGGGACTAGCGGAGACAATGAGCAGTTCTTC.

The chain is built from TRBV23-1 and TRBJ1-2, with no clear D. TRBV23-1 is filed as an ORF, its function uncertain. V dropped 0 bases and J dropped 5 bases, with 16 bases sitting between them. The CDR3 loop spans 16 amino acids. CDR3 loop: CASSQSGETDCYGYTF. For the CDR3, the DNA is TGCGCCAGCAGTCAATCTGGGGAGACGGACTGTTATGGCTACACCTTC.

The rearrangement links TRBV3-1 (or the pseudogene TRBV3-2) to TRBJ2-1; a possible D gene is TRBD1 (6 bases). This CDR3 region has 16 residues. From germline, CDR1 is LGHDT and CDR2 YNNKEL (reference sequence). V gave up 2 bases and J gave up 8 bases, with 19 bases separating them. CDR3 DNA: TGTGCCAGCAGCCAATTTTTGGACCAGGGGTCCGATGAGCAGTTCTTC. Translated: CASSQFLDQGSDEQFF.

The V and J genes are TRBV29-1 and TRBJ2-1; tentative D call: TRBD2 (5 bases). The CDR3 contains 10 residues. Germline V gene sequence: CDR1 SQVTM, CDR2 ANQGSEA. Trimming stripped 6 bases from V and 9 bases from J, with 9 bases between. CDR3 coding DNA: TGCAGCGTGTCCGGGATTGAGCAGTTCTTC. It specifies CSVSGIEQFF.

The chain couples TRBV27 to TRBJ2-7; the D gene is possibly TRBD2 (5 bases). Germline CDR1 and CDR2: MNHEY and SMNVEV (reference sequence). Between the trimmed V and J ends, which lost 5 bases and 7 bases, there was a span of 15 bases. The CDR3 length is 13 residues. The CDR3 is CASSRRGLGEQYF. The DNA of the CDR3 is TGTGCCAGCAGTCGGCGCGGGTTGGGGGAGCAGTACTTC.